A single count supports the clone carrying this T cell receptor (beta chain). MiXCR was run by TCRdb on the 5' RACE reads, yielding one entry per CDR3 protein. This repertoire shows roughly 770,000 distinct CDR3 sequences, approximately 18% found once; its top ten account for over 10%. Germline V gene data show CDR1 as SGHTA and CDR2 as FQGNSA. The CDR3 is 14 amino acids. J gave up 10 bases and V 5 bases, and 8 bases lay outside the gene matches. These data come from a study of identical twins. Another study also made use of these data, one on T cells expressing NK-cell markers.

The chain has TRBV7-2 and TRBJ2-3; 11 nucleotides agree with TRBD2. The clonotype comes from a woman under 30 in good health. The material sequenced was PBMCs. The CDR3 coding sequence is TGTGCCAGCAGCATCGGACTAGCGGGTGCGGCGCAGTATTTT. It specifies CASSIGLAGAAQYF.